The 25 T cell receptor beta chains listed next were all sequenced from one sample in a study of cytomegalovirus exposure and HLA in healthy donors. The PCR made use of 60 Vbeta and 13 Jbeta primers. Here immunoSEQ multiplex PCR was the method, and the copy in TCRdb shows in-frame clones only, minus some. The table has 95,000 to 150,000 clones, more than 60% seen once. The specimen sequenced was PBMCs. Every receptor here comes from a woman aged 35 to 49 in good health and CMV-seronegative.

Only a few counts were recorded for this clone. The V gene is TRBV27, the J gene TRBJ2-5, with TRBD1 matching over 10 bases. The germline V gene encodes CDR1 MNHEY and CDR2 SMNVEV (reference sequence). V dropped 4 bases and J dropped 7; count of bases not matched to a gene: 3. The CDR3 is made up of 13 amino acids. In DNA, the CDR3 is TGTGCCAGCAGTTGGGACAGGGGCGGGACCCAGTACTTC. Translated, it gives CASSWDRGGTQYF.

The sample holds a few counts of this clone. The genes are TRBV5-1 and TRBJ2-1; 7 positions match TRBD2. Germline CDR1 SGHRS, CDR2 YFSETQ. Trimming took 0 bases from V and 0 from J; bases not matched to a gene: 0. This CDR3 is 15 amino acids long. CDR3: CASSLGTSSYNEQFF. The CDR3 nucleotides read TGCGCCAGCAGCTTGGGGACTAGCTCCTACAATGAGCAGTTCTTC. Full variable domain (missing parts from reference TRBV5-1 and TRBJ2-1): KAGVTQTPRYLIKTRGQQVTLSCSPISGHRSVSWYQQTPGQGLQFLFEYFSETQRNKGNFPGRFSGRQFSNSRSEMNVSTLELGDSALYLCASSLGTSSYNEQFFGPGTRLTVL.

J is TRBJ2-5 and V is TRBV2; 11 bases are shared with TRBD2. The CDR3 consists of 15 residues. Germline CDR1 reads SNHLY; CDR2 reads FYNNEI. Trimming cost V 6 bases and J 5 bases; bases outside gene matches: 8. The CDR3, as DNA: TGTGCCAGCAGCCCGGGACTAGCGGACCTTGAGACCCAGTACTTC. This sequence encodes CASSPGLADLETQYF. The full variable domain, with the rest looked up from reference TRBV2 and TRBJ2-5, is EPEVTQTPSHQVTQMGQEVILRCVPISNHLYFYWYRQILGQKVEFLVSFYNNEISEKSEIFDDQFSVERPDGSNFTLKIRSTKLEDSAMYFCASSPGLADLETQYFGPGTRLLVL.

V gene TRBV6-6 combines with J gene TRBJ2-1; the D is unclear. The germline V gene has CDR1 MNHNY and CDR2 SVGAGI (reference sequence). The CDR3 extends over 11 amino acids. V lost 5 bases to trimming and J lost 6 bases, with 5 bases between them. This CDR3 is CASSPGNEQFF. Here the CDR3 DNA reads TGTGCCAGCAGTCCAGGCAATGAGCAGTTCTTC.

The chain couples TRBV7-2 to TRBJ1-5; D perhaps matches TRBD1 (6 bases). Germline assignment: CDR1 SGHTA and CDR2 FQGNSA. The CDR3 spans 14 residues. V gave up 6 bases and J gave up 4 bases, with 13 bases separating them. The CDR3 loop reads CASSPQGLNQPQHF. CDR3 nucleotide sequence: TGTGCCAGCAGTCCACAGGGCCTTAATCAGCCCCAGCATTTT.

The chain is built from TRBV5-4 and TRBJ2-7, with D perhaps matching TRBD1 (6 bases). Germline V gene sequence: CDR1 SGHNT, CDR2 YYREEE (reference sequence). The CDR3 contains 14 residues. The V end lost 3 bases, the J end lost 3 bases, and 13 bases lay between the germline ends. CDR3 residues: CASSSEGTNYEQYF. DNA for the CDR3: TGTGCCAGCAGCTCTGAAGGGACAAACTACGAGCAGTACTTC.

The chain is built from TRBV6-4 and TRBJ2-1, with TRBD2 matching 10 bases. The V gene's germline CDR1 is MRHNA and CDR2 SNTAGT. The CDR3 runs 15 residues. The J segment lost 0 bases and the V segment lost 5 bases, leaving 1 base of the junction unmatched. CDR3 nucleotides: TGTGCCAGCAGTAGGACTAGCGGCTCCTACAATGAGCAGTTCTTC. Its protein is CASSRTSGSYNEQFF.

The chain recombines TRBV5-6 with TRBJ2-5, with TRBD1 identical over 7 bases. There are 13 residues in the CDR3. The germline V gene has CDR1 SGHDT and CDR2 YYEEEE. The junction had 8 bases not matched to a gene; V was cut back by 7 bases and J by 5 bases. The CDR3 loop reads CASVEGAGETQYF. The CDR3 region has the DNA TGTGCCAGCGTCGAGGGGGCAGGGGAGACCCAGTACTTC.

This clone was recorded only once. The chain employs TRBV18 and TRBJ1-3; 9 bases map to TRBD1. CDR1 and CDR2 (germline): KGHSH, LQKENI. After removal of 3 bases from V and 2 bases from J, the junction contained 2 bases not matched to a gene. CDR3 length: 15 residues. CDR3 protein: CASSPRDRAGNTIYF. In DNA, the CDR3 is TGTGCCAGCTCACCCCGGGACAGGGCTGGAAACACCATATATTTT.

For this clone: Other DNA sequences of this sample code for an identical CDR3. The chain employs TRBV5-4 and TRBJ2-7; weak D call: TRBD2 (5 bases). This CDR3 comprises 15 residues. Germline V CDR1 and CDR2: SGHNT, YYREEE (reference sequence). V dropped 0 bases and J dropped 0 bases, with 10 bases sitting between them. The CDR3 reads CASSLDGGGSYEQYF. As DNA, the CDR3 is TGTGCCAGCAGCTTGGACGGTGGAGGCTCCTACGAGCAGTACTTC.

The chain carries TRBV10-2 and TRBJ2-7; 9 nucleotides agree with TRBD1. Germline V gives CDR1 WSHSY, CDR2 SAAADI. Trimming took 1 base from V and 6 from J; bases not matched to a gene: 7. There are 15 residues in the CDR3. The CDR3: CASSELGTGSREQYF. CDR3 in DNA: TGCGCCAGCAGTGAGTTAGGGACAGGGAGTCGCGAGCAGTACTTC.

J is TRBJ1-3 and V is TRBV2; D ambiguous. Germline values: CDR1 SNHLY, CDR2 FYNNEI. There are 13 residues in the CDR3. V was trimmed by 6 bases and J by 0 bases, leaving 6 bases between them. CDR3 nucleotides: TGTGCCAGCAGGGGCTACTCTGGAAACACCATATATTTT. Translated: CASRGYSGNTIYF.

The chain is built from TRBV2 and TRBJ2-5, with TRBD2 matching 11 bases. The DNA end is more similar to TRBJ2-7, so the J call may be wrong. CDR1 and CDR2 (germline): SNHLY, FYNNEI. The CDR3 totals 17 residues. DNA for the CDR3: TGTGCCAGCAGTGAAATGGTAGCGGGAGGGATAGGTTACGAGCAGTACTTC. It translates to CASSEMVAGGIGYEQYF.

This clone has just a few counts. The CDR3 sequence: CASSFLTSGRGDTQYF. The CDR3 nucleotides are TGTGCCAGCAGTTTCTTGACTAGCGGGAGGGGGGATACGCAGTATTTT. The genes are TRBV28 and TRBJ2-3; 14 bases fit TRBD2. The V and J ends lost 3 bases and 6 bases, in that order; junction bases with no gene match: 5. The length of the CDR3 is 16 residues. Germline-derived CDR1 and CDR2 are MDHEN and SYDVKM.

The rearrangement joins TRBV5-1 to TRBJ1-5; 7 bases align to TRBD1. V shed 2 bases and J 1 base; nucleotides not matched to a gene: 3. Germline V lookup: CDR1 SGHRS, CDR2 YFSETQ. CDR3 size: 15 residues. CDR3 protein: CASSFEGASNQPQHF. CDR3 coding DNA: TGCGCCAGCAGCTTCGAGGGGGCAAGCAATCAGCCCCAGCATTTT.

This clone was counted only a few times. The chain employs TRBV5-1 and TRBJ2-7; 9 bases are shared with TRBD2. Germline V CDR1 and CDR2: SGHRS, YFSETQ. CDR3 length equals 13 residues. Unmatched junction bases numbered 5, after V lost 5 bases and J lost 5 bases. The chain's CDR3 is CASRQAGGNEQYF. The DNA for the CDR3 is TGCGCCAGCAGGCAAGCGGGGGGTAACGAGCAGTACTTC.

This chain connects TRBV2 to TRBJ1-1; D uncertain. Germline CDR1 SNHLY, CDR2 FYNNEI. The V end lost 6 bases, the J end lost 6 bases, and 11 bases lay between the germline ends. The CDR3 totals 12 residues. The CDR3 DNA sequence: TGTGCCAGCAGGGTGTCTGAGGCTGAAGCTTTCTTT. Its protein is CASRVSEAEAFF.

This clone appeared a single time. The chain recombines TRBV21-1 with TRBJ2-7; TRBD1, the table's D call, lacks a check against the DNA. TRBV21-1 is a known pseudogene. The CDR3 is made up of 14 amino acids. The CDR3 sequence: CASSKYQGPYEQYF. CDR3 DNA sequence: TGTGCCAGCAGCAAATATCAGGGGCCCTACGAGCAGTACTTC.

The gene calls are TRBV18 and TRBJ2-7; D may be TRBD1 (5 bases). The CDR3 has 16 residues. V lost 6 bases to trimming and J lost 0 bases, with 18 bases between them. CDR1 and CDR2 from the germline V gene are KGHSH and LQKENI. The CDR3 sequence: CASSPKIRQGSYEQYF. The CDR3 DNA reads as TGTGCCAGCTCCCCCAAAATTAGGCAGGGCTCCTACGAGCAGTACTTC.

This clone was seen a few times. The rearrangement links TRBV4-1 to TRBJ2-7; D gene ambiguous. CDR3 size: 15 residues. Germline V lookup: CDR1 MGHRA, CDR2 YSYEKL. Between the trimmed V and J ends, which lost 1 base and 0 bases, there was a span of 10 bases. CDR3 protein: CASSQVFLSSYEQYF. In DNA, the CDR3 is TGCGCCAGCAGCCAAGTCTTCCTAAGCTCCTACGAGCAGTACTTC.

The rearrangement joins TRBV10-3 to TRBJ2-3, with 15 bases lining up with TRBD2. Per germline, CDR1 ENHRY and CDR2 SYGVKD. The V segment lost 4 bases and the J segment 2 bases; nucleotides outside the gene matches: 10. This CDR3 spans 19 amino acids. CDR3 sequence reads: CAISAQPGLAGGPTDTQYF. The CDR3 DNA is TGTGCCATCAGTGCCCAACCCGGACTAGCGGGGGGGCCCACAGATACGCAGTATTTT.

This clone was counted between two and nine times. The CDR3 DNA sequence: TGTGCCAGCAGCATAGATAGGAGTAATACGCAGTATTTT. This encodes CASSIDRSNTQYF. The rearrangement links TRBV7-8 to TRBJ2-3; D gene unclear. CDR1 and CDR2 (germline): SGHVS, FQNEAQ. The CDR3 contains 13 residues. Trimming pared 5 bases from V and 7 bases from J, leaving 13 bases between.

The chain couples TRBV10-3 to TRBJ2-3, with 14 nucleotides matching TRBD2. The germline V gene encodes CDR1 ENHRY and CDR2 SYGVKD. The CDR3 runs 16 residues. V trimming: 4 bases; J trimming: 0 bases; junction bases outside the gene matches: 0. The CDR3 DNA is TGTGCCATCAGTGGACTAGCGGGGGGGAGCACAGATACGCAGTATTTT. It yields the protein CAISGLAGGSTDTQYF.

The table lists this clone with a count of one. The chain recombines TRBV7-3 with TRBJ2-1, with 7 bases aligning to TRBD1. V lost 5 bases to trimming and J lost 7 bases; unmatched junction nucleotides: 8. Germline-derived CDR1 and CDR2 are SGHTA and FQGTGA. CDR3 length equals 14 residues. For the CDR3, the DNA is TGTGCCAGCAGCCCTGACAGGGCGGCGAATGAGCAGTTCTTC. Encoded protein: CASSPDRAANEQFF.

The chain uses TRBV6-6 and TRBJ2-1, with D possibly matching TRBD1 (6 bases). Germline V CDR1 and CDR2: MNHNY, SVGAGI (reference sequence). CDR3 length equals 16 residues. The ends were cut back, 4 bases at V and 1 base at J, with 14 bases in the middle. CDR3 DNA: TGTGCCAGCAGTTGGGGACAAGGCGAGTCCTACAATGAGCAGTTCTTC. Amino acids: CASSWGQGESYNEQFF.